The sequence of this T cell receptor beta chain was determined in a study of naive and memory T cell subsets. CMV status came from CD4+ T cell IFNgamma after overnight CMV lysate stimulation of fresh PBMCs. Cells stained for CD3, CD4, CD8, CD45RA and CD27 were sorted into four subsets. Sorting gates: effector memory CD45RA-CD27-, EMRA CD45RA+CD27-. Both TRBC1 and TRBC2 were covered by a beta constant-region primer of two equimolar oligonucleotides. Ligation attached a single-stranded oligonucleotide with a 12-nucleotide UMI and the SP2 primer to the cDNA 3' end. TCRdb ran MiXCR on the UMI-ligation and nested PCR reads and lists one entry per CDR3 protein. The sample comprises around 40,000 distinct CDR3 sequences, 13% of which are singletons, and roughly 21% rests with the top ten. The sample consisted of effector memory CD4+ T cells from blood. Regarding subset: effector memory, CD45RA- CD27-. This TCR was sampled from a human donor in good health.

Here the CDR3 reads CASRTFYEQYF. The DNA of the CDR3 is TGTGCCAGCAGAACATTTTACGAGCAGTACTTC. The V gene is TRBV6-2 or TRBV6-3, the J gene TRBJ2-7; the D is unclear. Trimming removed 6 bases at V and 4 bases at J, with 7 bases between. The CDR3 loop spans 11 amino acids. Per germline, CDR1 MNHEY and CDR2 SVGEGT.